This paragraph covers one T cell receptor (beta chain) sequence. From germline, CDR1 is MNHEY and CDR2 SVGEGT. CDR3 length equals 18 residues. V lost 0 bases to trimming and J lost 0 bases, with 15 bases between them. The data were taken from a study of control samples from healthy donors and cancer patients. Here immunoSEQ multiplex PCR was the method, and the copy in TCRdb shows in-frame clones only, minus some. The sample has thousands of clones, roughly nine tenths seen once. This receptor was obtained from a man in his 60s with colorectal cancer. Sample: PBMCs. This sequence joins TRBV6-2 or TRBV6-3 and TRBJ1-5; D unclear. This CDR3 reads CASSYSFIGLDSNQPQHF. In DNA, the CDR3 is TGTGCCAGCAGTTACTCATTTATCGGGTTAGATAGCAATCAGCCCCAGCATTTT.